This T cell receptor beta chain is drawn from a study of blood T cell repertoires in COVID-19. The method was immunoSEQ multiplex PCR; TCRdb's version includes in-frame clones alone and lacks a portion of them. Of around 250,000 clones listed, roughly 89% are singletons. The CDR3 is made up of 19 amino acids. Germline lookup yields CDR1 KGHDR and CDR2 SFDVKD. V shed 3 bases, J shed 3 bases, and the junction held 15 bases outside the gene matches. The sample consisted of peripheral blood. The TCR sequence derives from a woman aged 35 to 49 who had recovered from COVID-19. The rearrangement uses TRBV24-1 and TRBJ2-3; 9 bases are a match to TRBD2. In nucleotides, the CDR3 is TGTGCCACCAGTGATGCCCCCGTCAGGGCTAGCGGGACGACAGATACGCAGTATTTT. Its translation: CATSDAPVRASGTTDTQYF.